Listed here is a single T cell receptor beta chain. The target of this receptor is not known. The record has no base qualities; no much larger clone is one base away. Library preparation used 5' RACE. The sequencer listed for this sample is NextSeq 500. The TCR library protocol attached a unique molecular identifier to each TCR cDNA molecule to allow correction of PCR and sequencing errors. As for the authors' bioinformatics: TCR identification, UMI-based error correction and CDR3 extraction were performed with Decombinator tools. Expanded TCRs were defined as those above a frequency of 2 per 1,000, corresponding to the top 1% of the tumor frequency distribution. Each repertoire was subsampled 100 times to 5,000 TCRs, after which Renyi diversity was computed with the R vegan package. CDR3 similarity networks were built from amino acid triplet string-kernel similarity, connecting CDR3s with pairwise similarity above 0.82. Through fastp at Q25 and MiXCR, TCRdb rebuilt clones from the public reads, retaining in-frame beta chains. Each CDR3 protein appears once, grouped with its most common genes and DNA. These V and J calls derive from TCRdb rather than the authors' analysis. A total of roughly 120,000 distinct CDR3 sequences appear in this sample, about a tenth of them only once. Around 24% of the sample is taken by the ten largest.

The data were taken from a study of spatial heterogeneity in lung cancer (dated by TCRdb to between 2018 and 2021). As for the study more broadly: The donors were 65 to 90 patients from the lung TRACERx cohort who had early-stage, untreated non-small cell lung cancer. Follow-up PBMC samples were sequenced whenever the samples were available, and the median time to follow-up was approximately 24 months after resection. Beta-chain transcripts were consistently detected in greater numbers than alpha-chain transcripts, which likely reflects a higher abundance of beta-chain transcripts. In the raw uncorrected reads, each unique combination of TCR and UMI appeared more than ten times on average. In non-small cell lung cancer, the study made a quantitative comparison of TCR alpha and beta repertoires among multiple tumor regions, matched nontumor lung and blood. Nonsynonymous mutation counts, determined by whole-exome sequencing of tumor tissue, were related to features of the TCR repertoire. Both alpha and beta chains were TCR-sequenced in samples taken at surgery, namely 220 tumor regions, 63 to 70 matched nontumor lung samples and 50 to 60 PBMC samples.

Study-level results and caveats: Ubiquitous expanded tumor TCRs were detected in blood more often at tumor resection than at routine follow-up. Comparisons of baseline and follow-up blood repertoires included only about 15 patients. Confirming at a functional level the hypothesis that regional TCRs recognize regional mutations was considered to require additional single-cell paired TCR alpha and beta sequencing.

In light of the paper, this sample's time point label describes: blood at routine non-recurrence follow-up after resection. TCR sequencing used whole RNA extracted from tumor and nontumor lung tissue, or from cryopreserved PBMC samples, without cell sorting. A patient was chosen for TCR sequencing only when enough RNA was available from at least two tumor regions. Inclusive of the bounding cysteine and phenylalanine, the CDR3 is 12 residues long. Just the 36-base CDR3 DNA is kept, in frame starting at base 1. A distance of 8 bases separates the germline ends of V and J, which lose 4 bases and 7 bases respectively. In the germline V gene, CDR1 corresponds to SGHTA and CDR2 to FQGNSA.

The TCR comes from a female donor with early-stage non-small cell lung cancer. This material consisted of PBMCs, taken at follow-up. The sequence joins TRBV7-2 to TRBJ2-1; the D gene is perhaps TRBD2, from 6 matching bases. The DNA sequence reads TGTGCCAGCAGCTCGGGAGCTAATGAGCAGTTCTTC. The translation is CASSSGANEQFF.